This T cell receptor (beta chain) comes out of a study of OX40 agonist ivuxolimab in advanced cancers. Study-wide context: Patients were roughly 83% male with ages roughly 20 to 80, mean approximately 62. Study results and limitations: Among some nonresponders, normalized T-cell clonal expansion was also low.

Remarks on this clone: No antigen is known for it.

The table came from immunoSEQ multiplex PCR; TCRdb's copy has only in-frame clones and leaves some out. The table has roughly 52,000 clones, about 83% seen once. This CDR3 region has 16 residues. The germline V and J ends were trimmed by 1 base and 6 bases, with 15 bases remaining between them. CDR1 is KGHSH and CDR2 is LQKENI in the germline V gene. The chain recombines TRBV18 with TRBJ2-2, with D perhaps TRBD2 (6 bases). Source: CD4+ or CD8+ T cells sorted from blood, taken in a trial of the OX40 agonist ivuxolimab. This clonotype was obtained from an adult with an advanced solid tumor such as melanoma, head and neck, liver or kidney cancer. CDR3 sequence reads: CASSPQTVGDSGELFF. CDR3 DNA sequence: TGTGCCAGCTCACCACAGACAGTCGGGGACTCCGGGGAGCTGTTTTTT.